The subject of this entry is one TCR beta chain. How the authors handled the data: Quantification of nucleated cells was approximated via reference gene primer amplification. Method: immunoSEQ multiplex PCR; TCRdb's copy keeps in-frame clones and lacks some. The V and J calls and clone size were taken over from that table, and D and trimming were inferred from the DNA. This table has about 250,000 clones, about nine tenths appearing once. The CDR3 has 18 residues. CDR1 LGHDT and CDR2 YNNKEL come from the germline V gene (reference sequence). Trimming took off 0 bases at V and 0 bases at J, with 15 bases between the two ends. The entry originates in a study of blood T cell repertoires in COVID-19. Whole-study context: Sites across the United States, Italy and Spain contributed samples from acute and convalescent COVID-19.

The gene calls are TRBV3-1 (or the pseudogene TRBV3-2) and TRBJ2-1; D perhaps matches TRBD2 (5 bases). Source material: peripheral blood. The TCR was taken from a woman younger than 45 with active or convalescent COVID-19. The chain's CDR3 is CASSQDYGVLLSYNEQFF. The CDR3 DNA sequence: TGTGCCAGCAGCCAAGATTACGGGGTCCTCCTCTCCTACAATGAGCAGTTCTTC.